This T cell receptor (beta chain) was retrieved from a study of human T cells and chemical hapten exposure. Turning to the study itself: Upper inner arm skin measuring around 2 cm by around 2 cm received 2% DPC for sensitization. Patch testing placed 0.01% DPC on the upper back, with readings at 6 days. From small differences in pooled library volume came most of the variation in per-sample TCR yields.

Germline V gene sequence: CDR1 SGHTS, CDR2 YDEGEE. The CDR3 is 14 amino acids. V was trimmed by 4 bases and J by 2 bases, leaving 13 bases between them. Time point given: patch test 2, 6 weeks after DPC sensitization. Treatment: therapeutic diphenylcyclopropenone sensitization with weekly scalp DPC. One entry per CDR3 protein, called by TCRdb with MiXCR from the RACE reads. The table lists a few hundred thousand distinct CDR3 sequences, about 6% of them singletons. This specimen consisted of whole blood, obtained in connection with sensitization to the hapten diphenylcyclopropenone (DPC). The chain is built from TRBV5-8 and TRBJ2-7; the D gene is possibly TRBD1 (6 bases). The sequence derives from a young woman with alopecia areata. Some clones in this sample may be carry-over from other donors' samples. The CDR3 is CASSRRGATYEQYF. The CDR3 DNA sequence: TGTGCCAGCAGCCGCAGGGGCGCGACCTACGAGCAGTACTTC. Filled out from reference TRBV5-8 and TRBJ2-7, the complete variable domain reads EAGVTQSPTHLIKTRGQQATLRCSPISGHTSVYWYQQALGLGLQFLLWYDEGEERNRGNFPPRFSGRQFPNYSSELNVNALELEDSALYLCASSRRGATYEQYFGPGTRLTVT.